A selection of T cell receptor beta chains follows, all from one sample in a study of CD8 T cells in Susac syndrome. Each CDR3 protein gets one entry after TCRdb re-called the immunoSEQ multiplex PCR reads with MiXCR. The sample lists approximately 180,000 distinct CDR3 sequences, 90% to 96% occurring once. Sequencing was carried out using CD4+ T cells from PBMCs. The origin of the receptors is a human donor with multiple sclerosis. Both conserved end residues are part of each CDR3. Each record gives: J gene, V gene, D gene, clone size, CDR3 protein, CDR3 DNA. The D gene is left open where the match is weak. Not all rows give a size; the values are once, few, many and, for expanded clones, a class.

TRBJ1-1,TRBV5-1,.,.,CASSPLPGDAEAFF,TGCGCCAGCAGCCCCCTTCCAGGGGACGCTGAAGCTTTCTTT
TRBJ2-6,TRBV30,.,.,CAWSVGGNGANVLTF,TGTGCCTGGAGTGTCGGTGGAAATGGGGCCAACGTCCTGACTTTC
TRBJ2-7,TRBV15,TRBD1,.,CATKMTGGDYEQYF,TGTGCCACCAAGATGACAGGGGGCGACTACGAGCAGTACTTC
TRBJ2-3,TRBV29-1,TRBD1,.,CSGQGAQGTQYF,TGCAGCGGACAGGGGGCACAAGGTACGCAGTATTTT
TRBJ2-1,TRBV5-1,TRBD1,.,CASSRGTDYNEQFF,TGCGCCAGCAGCCGAGGGACAGACTACAATGAGCAGTTCTTC
TRBJ1-5,TRBV2,.,.,CASRGLADQPQHF,TGTGCCAGCAGAGGCCTCGCTGATCAGCCCCAGCATTTT
TRBJ1-1,TRBV5-6,TRBD1,.,CASSHPGTGRPGNTEAFF,TGTGCCAGCAGTCACCCCGGGACAGGACGCCCGGGGAACACTGAAGCTTTCTTT
TRBJ2-7,TRBV7-9,TRBD1,.,CASSSGQAPYF,TGTGCCAGCAGCTCGGGACAGGCACCGTACTTC
TRBJ2-5,TRBV12-3/TRBV12-4,TRBD2,.,CASATSGVQETQYF,TGTGCCAGCGCCACTAGCGGGGTCCAAGAGACCCAGTACTTC
TRBJ2-5,TRBV20-1,.,.,CSANQGIRETQYF,TGCAGTGCTAACCAGGGTATCCGGGAGACCCAGTACTTC
TRBJ2-1,TRBV20-1,TRBD2,.,CSARSSGGPYNEQFF,TGCAGTGCTCGTTCTAGCGGGGGGCCTTACAATGAGCAGTTCTTC
TRBJ2-5,TRBV6-5,.,.,CARHYAGGRETQYF,TGTGCCAGGCACTACGCCGGGGGGCGCGAGACCCAGTACTTC
TRBJ1-1,TRBV11-2,.,once,CASSLPDRNEAFF,TGTGCCAGCAGCTTACCGGACAGAAATGAAGCTTTCTTT
TRBJ2-3,TRBV24-1,.,once,CATSDFGGFVLLPSTDTQYF,TGTGCCACCAGTGATTTTGGGGGGTTCGTACTTCTCCCGTCCACAGATACGCAGTATTTT
TRBJ2-3,TRBV28,TRBD2,once,CASTAGTSGGESDTQYF,TGTGCCAGCACTGCCGGGACTAGCGGGGGGGAGTCAGATACGCAGTATTTT
TRBJ2-3,TRBV20-1,TRBD2,.,CSAGTSAADTQYF,TGCAGTGCTGGGACTAGCGCTGCAGATACGCAGTATTTT
TRBJ2-3,TRBV7-3,.,.,CASSPDPDTDTQYF,TGTGCCAGCAGCCCAGACCCTGACACAGATACGCAGTATTTT
TRBJ2-5,TRBV24-1,.,.,CATSDPDGGLYQETQYF,TGTGCCACCAGTGACCCAGACGGGGGACTGTACCAAGAGACCCAGTACTTC
TRBJ2-5,TRBV30,.,once,CAWALWAGTQYF,TGTGCCTGGGCGCTGTGGGCCGGGACCCAGTACTTC
TRBJ1-4,TRBV7-9,TRBD1,.,CASSFGQGDGEKLFF,TGTGCCAGCAGTTTCGGACAGGGGGATGGAGAAAAACTGTTTTTT
TRBJ2-2,TRBV15,.,.,CATSRSNRNPGELFF,TGTGCCACCAGCAGATCTAACAGGAACCCCGGGGAGCTGTTTTTT